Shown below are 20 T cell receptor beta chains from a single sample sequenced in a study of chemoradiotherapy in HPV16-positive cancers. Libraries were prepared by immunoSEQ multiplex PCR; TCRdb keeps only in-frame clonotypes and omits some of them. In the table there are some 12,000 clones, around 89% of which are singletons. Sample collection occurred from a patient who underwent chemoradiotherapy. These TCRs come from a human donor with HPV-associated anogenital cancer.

CDR3 residues: CSVEDGVGRQETQYF. CDR3 nucleotide sequence: TGCAGCGTTGAAGATGGGGTGGGACGCCAAGAGACCCAGTACTTC. This sequence joins TRBV29-1 and TRBJ2-5; D may correspond to TRBD1 or TRBD2 (5 bases each). Germline CDR1 is SQVTM and CDR2 is ANQGSEA. Trimming left V 0 bases short and J 1 base short, with 12 bases between. The CDR3 is made up of 15 amino acids.

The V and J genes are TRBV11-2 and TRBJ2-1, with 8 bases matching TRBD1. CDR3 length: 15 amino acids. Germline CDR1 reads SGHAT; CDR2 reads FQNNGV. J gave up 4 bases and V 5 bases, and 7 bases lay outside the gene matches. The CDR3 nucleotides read TGTGCCAGCAGCCCCCGGGACAGGCCTTACAATGAGCAGTTCTTC. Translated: CASSPRDRPYNEQFF. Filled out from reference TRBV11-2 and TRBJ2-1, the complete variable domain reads EAGVAQSPRYKIIEKRQSVAFWCNPISGHATLYWYQQILGQGPKLLIQFQNNGVVDDSQLPKDRFSAERLKGVDSTLKIQPAKLEDSAVYLCASSPRDRPYNEQFFGPGTRLTVL.

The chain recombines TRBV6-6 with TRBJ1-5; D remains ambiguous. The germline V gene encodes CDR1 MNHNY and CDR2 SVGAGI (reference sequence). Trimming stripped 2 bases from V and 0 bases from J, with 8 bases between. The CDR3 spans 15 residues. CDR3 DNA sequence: TGTGCCAGCAGTTACGCAGACAATAGCAATCAGCCCCAGCATTTT. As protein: CASSYADNSNQPQHF.

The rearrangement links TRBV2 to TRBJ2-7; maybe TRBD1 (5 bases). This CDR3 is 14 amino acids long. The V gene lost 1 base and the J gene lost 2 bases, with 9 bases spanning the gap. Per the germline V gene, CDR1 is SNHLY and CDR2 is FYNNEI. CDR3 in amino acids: CASSEGAGPYEQYF. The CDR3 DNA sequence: TGTGCCAGCAGTGAAGGCGCAGGGCCCTACGAGCAGTACTTC.

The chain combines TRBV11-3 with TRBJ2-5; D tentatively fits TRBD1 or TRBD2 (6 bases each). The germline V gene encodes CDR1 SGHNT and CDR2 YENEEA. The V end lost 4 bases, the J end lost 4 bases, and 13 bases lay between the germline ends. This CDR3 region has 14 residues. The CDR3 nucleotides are TGTGCCAGCAGCTCGGGGGCTACTGTAGAGACCCAGTACTTC. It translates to CASSSGATVETQYF.

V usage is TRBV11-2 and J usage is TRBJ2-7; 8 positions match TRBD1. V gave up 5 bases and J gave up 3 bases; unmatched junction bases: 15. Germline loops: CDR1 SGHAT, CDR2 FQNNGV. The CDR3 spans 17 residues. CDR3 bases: TGTGCCAGCAGCCCCCGGGCAAGGACAGGGATGGGCTACGAGCAGTACTTC. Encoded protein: CASSPRARTGMGYEQYF.

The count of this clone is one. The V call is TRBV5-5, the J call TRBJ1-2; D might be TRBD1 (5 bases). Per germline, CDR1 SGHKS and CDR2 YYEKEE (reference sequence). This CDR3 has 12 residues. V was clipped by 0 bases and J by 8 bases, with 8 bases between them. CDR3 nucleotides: TGTGCCAGCAGCTTGGGGGGACGGGGCTACACCTTC. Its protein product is CASSLGGRGYTF.

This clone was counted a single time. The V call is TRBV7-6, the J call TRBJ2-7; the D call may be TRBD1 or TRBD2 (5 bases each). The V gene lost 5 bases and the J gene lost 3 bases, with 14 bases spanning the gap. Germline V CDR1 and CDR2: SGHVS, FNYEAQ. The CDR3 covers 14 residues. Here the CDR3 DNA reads TGTGCCAGCAGCCAAATGGGGGAGAGCTACGAGCAGTACTTC. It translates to CASSQMGESYEQYF.

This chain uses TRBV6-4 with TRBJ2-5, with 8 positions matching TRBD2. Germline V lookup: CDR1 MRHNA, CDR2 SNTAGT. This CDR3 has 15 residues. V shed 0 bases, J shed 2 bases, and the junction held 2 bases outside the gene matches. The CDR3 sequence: CASSDSPSGQETQYF. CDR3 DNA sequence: TGTGCCAGCAGTGACTCTCCTAGCGGGCAAGAGACCCAGTACTTC.

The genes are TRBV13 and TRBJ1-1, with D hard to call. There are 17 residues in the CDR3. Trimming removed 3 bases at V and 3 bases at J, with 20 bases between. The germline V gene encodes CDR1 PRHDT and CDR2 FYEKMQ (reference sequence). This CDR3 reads CASSFRGRLGGDTEAFF. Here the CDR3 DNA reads TGTGCCAGCAGCTTCCGCGGTCGTCTGGGTGGGGACACTGAAGCTTTCTTT.

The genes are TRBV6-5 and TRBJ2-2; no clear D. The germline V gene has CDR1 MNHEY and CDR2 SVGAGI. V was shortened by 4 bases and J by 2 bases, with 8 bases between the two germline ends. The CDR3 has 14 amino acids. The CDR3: CASSSTLNTGELFF. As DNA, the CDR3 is TGTGCCAGCAGTTCGACCCTCAACACCGGGGAGCTGTTTTTT.

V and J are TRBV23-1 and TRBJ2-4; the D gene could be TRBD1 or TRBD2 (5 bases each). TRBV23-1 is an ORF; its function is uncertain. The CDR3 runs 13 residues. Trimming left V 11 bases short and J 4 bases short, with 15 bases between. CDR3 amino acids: CAGYRDLKNIQYF. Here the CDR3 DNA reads TGCGCCGGCTACCGGGACCTTAAAAACATTCAGTACTTC.

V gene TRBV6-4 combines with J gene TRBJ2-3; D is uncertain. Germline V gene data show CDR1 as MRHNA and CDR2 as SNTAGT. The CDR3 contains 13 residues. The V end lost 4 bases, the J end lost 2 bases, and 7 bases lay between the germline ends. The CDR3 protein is CASSGRHTDTQYF. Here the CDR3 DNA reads TGTGCCAGCAGTGGGCGCCACACAGATACGCAGTATTTT.

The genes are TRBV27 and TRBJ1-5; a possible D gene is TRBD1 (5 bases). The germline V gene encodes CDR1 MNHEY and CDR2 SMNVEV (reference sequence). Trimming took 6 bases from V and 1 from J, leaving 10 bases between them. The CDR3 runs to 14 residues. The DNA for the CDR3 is TGTGCCAGCAGCTTAAGGGACAGCAATCAGCCCCAGCATTTT. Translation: CASSLRDSNQPQHF.

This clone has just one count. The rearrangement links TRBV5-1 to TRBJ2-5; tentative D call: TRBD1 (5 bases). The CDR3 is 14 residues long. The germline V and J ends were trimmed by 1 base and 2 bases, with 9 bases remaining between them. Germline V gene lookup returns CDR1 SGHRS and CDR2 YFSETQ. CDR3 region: CASSLTGGQETQYF. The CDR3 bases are TGCGCCAGCAGCTTGACAGGTGGACAAGAGACCCAGTACTTC.

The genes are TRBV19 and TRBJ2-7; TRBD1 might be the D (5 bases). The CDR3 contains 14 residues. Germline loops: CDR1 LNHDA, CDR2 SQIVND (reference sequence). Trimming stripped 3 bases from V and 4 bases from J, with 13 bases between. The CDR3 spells CASSIGGGQYEQYF. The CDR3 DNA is TGTGCCAGTAGTATTGGCGGCGGACAATACGAGCAGTACTTC.

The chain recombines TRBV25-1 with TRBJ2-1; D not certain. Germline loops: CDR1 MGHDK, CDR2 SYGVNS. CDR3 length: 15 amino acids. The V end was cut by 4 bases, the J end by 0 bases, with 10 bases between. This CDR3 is CASSGQAYSYNEQFF. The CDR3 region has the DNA TGTGCCAGCAGTGGGCAGGCCTACTCCTACAATGAGCAGTTCTTC.

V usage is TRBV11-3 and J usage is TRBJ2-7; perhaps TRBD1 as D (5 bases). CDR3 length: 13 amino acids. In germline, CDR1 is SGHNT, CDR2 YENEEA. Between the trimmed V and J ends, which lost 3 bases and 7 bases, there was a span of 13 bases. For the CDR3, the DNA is TGTGCCAGCAGCTTTAGTGGGGCTGGGGAGCAGTACTTC. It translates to CASSFSGAGEQYF.

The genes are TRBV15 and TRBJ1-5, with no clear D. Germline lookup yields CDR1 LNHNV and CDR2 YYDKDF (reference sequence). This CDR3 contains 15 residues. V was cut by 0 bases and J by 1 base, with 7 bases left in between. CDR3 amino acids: CATSREPRSNQPQHF. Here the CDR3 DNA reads TGTGCCACCAGCAGAGAACCCCGGAGCAATCAGCCCCAGCATTTT.

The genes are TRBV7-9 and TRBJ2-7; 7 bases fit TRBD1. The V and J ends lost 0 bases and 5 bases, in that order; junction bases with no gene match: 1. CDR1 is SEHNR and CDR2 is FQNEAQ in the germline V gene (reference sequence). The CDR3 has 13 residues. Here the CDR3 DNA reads TGTGCCAGCAGCTTAGCGCAGGGGGACGAGCAGTACTTC. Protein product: CASSLAQGDEQYF.